The 13 T cell receptor beta chains below all came from one sample that was sequenced in a study of blood T cell repertoires in COVID-19. TCRdb's table, derived via immunoSEQ multiplex PCR, lists solely in-frame clones and lacks some. The table has tens of thousands of clones, 89% seen once; the top ten hold 13% to 15%. The source material was peripheral blood. The receptor set was obtained from a woman in her sixties or seventies with active COVID-19.

The chain carries TRBV25-1 and TRBJ2-6; D remains ambiguous. V was clipped by 3 bases and J by 0 bases, with 6 bases between them. The CDR3 has 15 amino acids. The germline gives CDR1 MGHDK, CDR2 SYGVNS. CDR3 in DNA: TGTGCCAGCAGTGATCCCAGCTCTGGGGCCAACGTCCTGACTTTC. Residues: CASSDPSSGANVLTF.

In DNA form, the CDR3 reads TGTGCCACCAGTGACCCGGGACAGCTCTACGAGCAGTACTTC. Protein sequence: CATSDPGQLYEQYF. The chain combines TRBV24-1 with TRBJ2-7; 7 positions agree with TRBD1. CDR1 is KGHDR and CDR2 is SFDVKD in the germline V gene. The CDR3 consists of 14 residues. Trimming removed 4 bases from V and 3 bases from J; junction bases left unmatched: 5.

This chain links TRBV9 with TRBJ2-5; 15 bases are shared with TRBD2. Trimming took 3 bases from V and 7 from J; bases not matched to a gene: 16. Germline values: CDR1 SGDLS, CDR2 YYNGEE. CDR3 size: 19 residues. CDR3 in DNA: TGTGCCAGCAGCGGCAGGACTAGCGGGGGGGCCAAGTATGGTTCGACCCAGTACTTC. Translating it yields CASSGRTSGGAKYGSTQYF.

This clone was observed a single time. This chain links TRBV6-1 with TRBJ1-1; no firm D call. The V end lost 2 bases, the J end lost 5 bases, and 18 bases lay between the germline ends. The CDR3 is made up of 16 amino acids. Germline CDR1 MNHNS, CDR2 SASEGT. CDR3 sequence (DNA): TGTGCCAGCAGTGAAATAATGGGGAGCACGGGTACTGAAGCTTTCTTT. Amino acid sequence: CASSEIMGSTGTEAFF.

CDR3 nucleotides: TGCGCCAGCAGGGGCGACAACAATGAGCAGTTCTTC. Residues: CASRGDNNEQFF. This sequence joins TRBV5-1 and TRBJ2-1; D ambiguous. Germline-derived CDR1 and CDR2 are SGHRS and YFSETQ. The CDR3 loop spans 12 amino acids. Trimming stripped 5 bases from V and 5 bases from J, with 8 bases between.

This rearrangement joins TRBV4-2 to TRBJ2-2; 10 nucleotides line up with TRBD2. The trim removed 0 bases at V and 6 bases at J, leaving 19 bases unmatched. CDR3 length: 21 residues. CDR1 is LGHNA and CDR2 is YNFKEQ in the germline V gene. CDR3 DNA: TGTGCCAGCAGCCAAGATCTTAGGGCTAGCGGGGGCCCTAGTATTCCCGGGGAGCTGTTTTTT. Protein: CASSQDLRASGGPSIPGELFF.

The rearrangement links TRBV5-4 to TRBJ2-6; 10 positions agree with TRBD1. J lost 0 bases, V lost 3 bases, and 6 bases had no gene match. The germline CDR1 and CDR2 sequences are SGHNT and YYREEE (reference sequence). This CDR3 has 18 amino acids. CDR3 bases: TGTGCCAGCAGCTCCCTGGACAGGGGGTTCTCTGGGGCCAACGTCCTGACTTTC. It is translated as CASSSLDRGFSGANVLTF.

This chain connects TRBV6-1 to TRBJ2-2; the match to TRBD2 covers 9 bases. Germline-derived CDR1 and CDR2 are MNHNS and SASEGT. V gave up 0 bases and J gave up 7 bases; unmatched junction bases: 9. The CDR3 runs 17 residues. The CDR3: CASSEAPGRGGSGELFF. The CDR3 DNA is TGTGCCAGCAGTGAAGCCCCTGGGCGGGGGGGCAGCGGGGAGCTGTTTTTT.

The rearrangement uses TRBV4-1 and TRBJ2-1; 16 positions match TRBD2. Germline V gene data show CDR1 as MGHRA and CDR2 as YSYEKL. This CDR3 region has 21 residues. Losses at the gene ends were 4 bases for V and 1 base for J; bases not matched to a gene: 13. CDR3 protein: CASSRLAPGTSGGASYNEQFF. The CDR3 nucleotides are TGCGCCAGCAGCCGACTAGCGCCGGGGACTAGCGGGGGGGCTTCCTACAATGAGCAGTTCTTC.

The V call is TRBV14, the J call TRBJ1-1; TRBD1 agrees at 7 bases. The CDR3 sequence is 13 residues long. V was pared by 4 bases and J by 5 bases, with 4 bases of the junction left unmatched. Germline-derived CDR1 and CDR2 are SGHDN and FVKESK. The CDR3 sequence: CASSPIQGTEAFF. DNA for the CDR3: TGTGCCAGCAGCCCAATACAGGGGACTGAAGCTTTCTTT.

The chain recombines TRBV30 with TRBJ1-5, with a weak D call TRBD1 (6 bases). Trimming left V 5 bases short and J 4 bases short, with 9 bases between. This CDR3 contains 12 residues. Germline loops: CDR1 GTSNPN, CDR2 SVGIG (reference sequence). The CDR3 coding sequence is TGTGCCTGGGGACAGTATAATCAGCCCCAGCATTTT. Amino acid sequence: CAWGQYNQPQHF.

The chain combines TRBV5-4 with TRBJ1-1; no clear D. This CDR3 spans 14 amino acids. Trimming shortened V by 4 bases and J by 0 bases, and 10 bases separated the two germline ends. Germline CDR1 is SGHNT and CDR2 is YYREEE (reference sequence). CDR3 region: CASSPRGMNTEAFF. CDR3 nucleotide sequence: TGTGCCAGCAGCCCCCGGGGAATGAACACTGAAGCTTTCTTT.

The chain has TRBV5-6 and TRBJ2-1, with a weak D call TRBD1 (6 bases). Germline V lookup: CDR1 SGHDT, CDR2 YYEEEE. The CDR3 runs to 14 residues. V was cut by 2 bases and J by 9 bases, with 15 bases left in between. The CDR3 loop reads CASSFTGRASEQFF. The CDR3 bases are TGTGCCAGCAGCTTCACAGGGCGGGCAAGTGAGCAGTTCTTC.